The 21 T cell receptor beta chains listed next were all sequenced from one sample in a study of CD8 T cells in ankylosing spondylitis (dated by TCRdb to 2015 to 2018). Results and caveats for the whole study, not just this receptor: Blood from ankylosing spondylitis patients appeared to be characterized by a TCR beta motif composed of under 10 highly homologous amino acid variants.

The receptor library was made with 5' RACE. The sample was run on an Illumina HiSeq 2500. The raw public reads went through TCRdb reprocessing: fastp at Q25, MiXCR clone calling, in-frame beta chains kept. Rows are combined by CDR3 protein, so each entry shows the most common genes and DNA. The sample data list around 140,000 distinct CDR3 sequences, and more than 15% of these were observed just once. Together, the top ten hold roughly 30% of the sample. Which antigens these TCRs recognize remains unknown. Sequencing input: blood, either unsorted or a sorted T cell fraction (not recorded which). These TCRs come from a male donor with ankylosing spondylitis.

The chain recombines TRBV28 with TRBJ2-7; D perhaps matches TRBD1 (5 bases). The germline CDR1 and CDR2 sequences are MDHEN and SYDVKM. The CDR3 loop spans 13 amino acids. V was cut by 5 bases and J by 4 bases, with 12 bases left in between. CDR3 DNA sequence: TGTGCCAGCAGTCCCGGACATGTATACGAGCAGTACTTC. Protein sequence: CASSPGHVYEQYF. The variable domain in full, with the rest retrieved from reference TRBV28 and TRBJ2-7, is DVKVTQSSRYLVKRTGEKVFLECVQDMDHENMFWYRQDPGLGLRLIYFSYDVKMKEKGDIPEGYSVSREKKERFSLILESASTNQTSMYLCASSPGHVYEQYFGPGTRLTVT.

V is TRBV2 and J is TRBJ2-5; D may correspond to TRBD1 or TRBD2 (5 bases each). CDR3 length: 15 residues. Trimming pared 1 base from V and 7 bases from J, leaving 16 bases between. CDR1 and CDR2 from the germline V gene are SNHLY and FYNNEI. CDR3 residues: CASSEVPEGYGTQYF. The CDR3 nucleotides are TGTGCCAGCAGTGAAGTACCTGAGGGGTACGGGACCCAGTACTTC.

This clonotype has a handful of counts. CDR3: CASSLVGQAAYEQYF. DNA of the CDR3: TGCGCCAGCAGCTTGGTCGGACAGGCCGCCTACGAGCAGTACTTC. The rearrangement links TRBV5-1 to TRBJ2-7, with 7 bases identical to TRBD1. The ends lost 0 bases at V and 2 bases at J; junction bases unmatched: 5. This CDR3 is built from 15 residues. Germline V CDR1 and CDR2: SGHRS, YFSETQ.

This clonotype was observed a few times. CDR3 sequence (DNA): TGTGCCAGCAGCAATGGGGGCAGTACGAACACCGGGGAGCTGTTTTTT. Protein product: CASSNGGSTNTGELFF. J is TRBJ2-2 and V is TRBV21-1; the DNA was not compared with TRBD1, the D call given in the table. TRBV21-1 constitutes a pseudogene. CDR3 length equals 16 residues.

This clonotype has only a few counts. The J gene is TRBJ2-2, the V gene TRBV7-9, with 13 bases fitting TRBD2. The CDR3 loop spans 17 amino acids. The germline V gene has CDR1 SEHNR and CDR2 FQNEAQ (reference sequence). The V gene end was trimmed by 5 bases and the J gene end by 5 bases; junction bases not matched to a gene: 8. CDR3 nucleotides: TGTGCCAGCAGCGCGGGACTAGCGGGACCGGGGACCGGGGAGCTGTTTTTT. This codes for CASSAGLAGPGTGELFF.

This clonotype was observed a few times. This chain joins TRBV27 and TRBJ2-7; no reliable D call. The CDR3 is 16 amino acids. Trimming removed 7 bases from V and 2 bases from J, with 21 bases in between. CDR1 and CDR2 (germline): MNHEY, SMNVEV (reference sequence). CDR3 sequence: CASTGRGSKSPYEQYF. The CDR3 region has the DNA TGTGCCAGCACAGGTAGAGGATCAAAGTCCCCCTACGAGCAGTACTTC.

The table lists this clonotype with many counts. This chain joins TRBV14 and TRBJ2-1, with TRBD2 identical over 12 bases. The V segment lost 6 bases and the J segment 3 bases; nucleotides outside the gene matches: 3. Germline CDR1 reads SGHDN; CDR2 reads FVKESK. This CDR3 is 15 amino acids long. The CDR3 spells CASRLGLAGYNEQFF. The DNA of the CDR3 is TGTGCCAGCAGACTGGGACTAGCGGGCTACAATGAGCAGTTCTTC.

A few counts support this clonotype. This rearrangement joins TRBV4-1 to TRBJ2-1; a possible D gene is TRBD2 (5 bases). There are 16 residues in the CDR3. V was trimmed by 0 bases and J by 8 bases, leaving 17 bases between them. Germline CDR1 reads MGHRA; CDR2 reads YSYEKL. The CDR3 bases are TGCGCCAGCAGCCAAGATCTGGCAGGAGGTACTTATGAGCAGTTCTTC. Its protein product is CASSQDLAGGTYEQFF.

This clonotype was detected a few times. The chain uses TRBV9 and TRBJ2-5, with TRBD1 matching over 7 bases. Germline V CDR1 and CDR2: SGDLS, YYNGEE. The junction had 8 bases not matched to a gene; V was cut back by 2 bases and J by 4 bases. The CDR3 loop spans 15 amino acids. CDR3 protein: CASSVSQGFAETQYF. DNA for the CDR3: TGTGCCAGCAGCGTTTCACAGGGGTTTGCAGAGACCCAGTACTTC. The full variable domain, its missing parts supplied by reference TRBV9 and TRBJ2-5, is DSGVTQTPKHLITATGQRVTLRCSPRSGDLSVYWYQQSLDQGLQFLIQYYNGEERAKGNILERFSAQQFPDLHSELNLSSLELGDSALYFCASSVSQGFAETQYFGPGTRLLVL.

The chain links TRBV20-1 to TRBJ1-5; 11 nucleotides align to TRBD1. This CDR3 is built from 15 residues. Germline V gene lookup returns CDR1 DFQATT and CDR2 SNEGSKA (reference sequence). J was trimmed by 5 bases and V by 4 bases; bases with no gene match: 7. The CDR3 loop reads CSAILDRGLDQPQHF. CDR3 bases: TGCAGTGCTATTCTGGACAGGGGGCTGGATCAGCCCCAGCATTTT.

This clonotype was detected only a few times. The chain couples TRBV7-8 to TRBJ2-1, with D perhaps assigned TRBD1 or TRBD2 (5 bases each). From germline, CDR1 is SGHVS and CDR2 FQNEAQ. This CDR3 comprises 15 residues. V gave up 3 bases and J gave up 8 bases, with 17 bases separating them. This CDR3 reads CASSFEQASSHEQFF. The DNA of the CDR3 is TGTGCCAGCAGCTTCGAACAGGCTTCTAGCCATGAGCAGTTCTTC.

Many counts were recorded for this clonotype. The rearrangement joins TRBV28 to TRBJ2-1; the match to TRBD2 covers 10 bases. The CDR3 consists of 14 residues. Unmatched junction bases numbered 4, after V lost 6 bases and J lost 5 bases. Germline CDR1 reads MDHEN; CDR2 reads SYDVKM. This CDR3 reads CASSLAGVDNEQFF. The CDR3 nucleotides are TGTGCCAGCAGCCTAGCGGGAGTGGACAATGAGCAGTTCTTC.

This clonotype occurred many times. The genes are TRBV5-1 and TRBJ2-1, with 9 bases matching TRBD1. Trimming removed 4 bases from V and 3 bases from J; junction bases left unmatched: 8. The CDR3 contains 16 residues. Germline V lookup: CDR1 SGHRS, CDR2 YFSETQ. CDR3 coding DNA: TGCGCCAGCAGCAGAGGACAGGGGAGAGGCTACAATGAGCAGTTCTTC. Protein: CASSRGQGRGYNEQFF.

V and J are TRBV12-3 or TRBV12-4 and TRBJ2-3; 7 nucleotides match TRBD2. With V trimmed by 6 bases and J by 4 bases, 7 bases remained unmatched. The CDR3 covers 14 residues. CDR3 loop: CASSQLATPDTQYF. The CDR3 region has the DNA TGTGCCAGCAGCCAACTAGCGACCCCAGATACGCAGTATTTT.

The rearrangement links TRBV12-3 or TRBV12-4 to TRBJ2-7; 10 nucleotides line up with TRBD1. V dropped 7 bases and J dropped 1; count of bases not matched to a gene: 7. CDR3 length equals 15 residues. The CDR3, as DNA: TGTGCCAGCACTCCGGGACAGGGGCCGTCCTACGAGCAGTACTTC. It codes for CASTPGQGPSYEQYF.

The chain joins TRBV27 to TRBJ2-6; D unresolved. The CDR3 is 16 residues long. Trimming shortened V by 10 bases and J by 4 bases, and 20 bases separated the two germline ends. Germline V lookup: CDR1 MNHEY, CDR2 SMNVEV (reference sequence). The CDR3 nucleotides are TGTGCCACCCTGGTCGGAGTCCCAAGCGGGGCCAACGTCCTGACTTTC. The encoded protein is CATLVGVPSGANVLTF.

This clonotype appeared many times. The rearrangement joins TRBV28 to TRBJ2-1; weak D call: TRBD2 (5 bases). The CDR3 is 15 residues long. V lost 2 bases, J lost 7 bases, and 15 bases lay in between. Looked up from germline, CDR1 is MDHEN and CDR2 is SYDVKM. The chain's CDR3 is CASSLVLARGNEQFF. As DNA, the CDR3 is TGTGCCAGCAGTTTAGTTCTAGCACGAGGTAATGAGCAGTTCTTC.

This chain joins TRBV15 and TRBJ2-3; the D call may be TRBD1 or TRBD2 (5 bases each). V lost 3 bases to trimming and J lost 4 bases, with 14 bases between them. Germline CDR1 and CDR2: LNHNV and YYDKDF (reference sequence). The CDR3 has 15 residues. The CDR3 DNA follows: TGTGCCACCAGCAGGAGGGGCGGCGTCGCAGATACGCAGTATTTT. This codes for CATSRRGGVADTQYF.

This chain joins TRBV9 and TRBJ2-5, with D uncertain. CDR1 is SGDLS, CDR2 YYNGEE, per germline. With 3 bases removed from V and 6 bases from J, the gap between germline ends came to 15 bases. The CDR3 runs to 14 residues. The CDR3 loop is CASSERYEVQTQYF. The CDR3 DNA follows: TGTGCCAGCAGCGAGCGATATGAGGTCCAGACCCAGTACTTC.

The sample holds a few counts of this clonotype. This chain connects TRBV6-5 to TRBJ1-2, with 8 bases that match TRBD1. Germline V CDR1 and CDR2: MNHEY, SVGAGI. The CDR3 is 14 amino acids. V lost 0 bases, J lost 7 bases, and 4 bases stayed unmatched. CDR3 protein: CASSYSAGGGGYTF. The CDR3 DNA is TGTGCCAGCAGTTACTCAGCAGGGGGCGGTGGCTACACCTTC.

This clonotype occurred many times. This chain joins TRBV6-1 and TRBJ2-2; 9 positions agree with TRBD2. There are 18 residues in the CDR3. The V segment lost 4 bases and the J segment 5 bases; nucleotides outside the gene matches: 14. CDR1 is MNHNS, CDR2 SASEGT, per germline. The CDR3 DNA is TGTGCCAGCAGTGGAGCCAGAGGTAGCGGGAGCGGAACCGGGGAGCTGTTTTTT. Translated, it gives CASSGARGSGSGTGELFF.